The source of this T cell receptor (beta chain) is a study of blood T cell repertoires in COVID-19. Across the whole study: PBMCs, B-cell-depleted T cells, or T cells were the source of the cDNA or gDNA that made up the material.

Trimming cost V 8 bases and J 6 bases, with 19 bases left between them. CDR3 length: 13 residues. CDR1 is SQVTM and CDR2 is ANQGSEA in the germline V gene. In the authors' workflow: Quantification of nucleated cells was approximated via reference gene primer amplification. Sequenced by immunoSEQ multiplex PCR; TCRdb stores in-frame clones only, minus some. V and J calls and clone size follow that table, whereas D and trimming were derived from the DNA. This table holds roughly 60,000 clones, 92% found once. The source of this sequence is a human donor in a cohort sampled during active COVID-19. The sample taken for sequencing was peripheral blood. The genes are TRBV29-1 and TRBJ1-1; a weak D match, TRBD1 (5 bases). Here the CDR3 reads CSPILTGDPEAFF. CDR3 DNA: TGCAGCCCCATTCTAACGGGGGATCCTGAAGCTTTCTTT.